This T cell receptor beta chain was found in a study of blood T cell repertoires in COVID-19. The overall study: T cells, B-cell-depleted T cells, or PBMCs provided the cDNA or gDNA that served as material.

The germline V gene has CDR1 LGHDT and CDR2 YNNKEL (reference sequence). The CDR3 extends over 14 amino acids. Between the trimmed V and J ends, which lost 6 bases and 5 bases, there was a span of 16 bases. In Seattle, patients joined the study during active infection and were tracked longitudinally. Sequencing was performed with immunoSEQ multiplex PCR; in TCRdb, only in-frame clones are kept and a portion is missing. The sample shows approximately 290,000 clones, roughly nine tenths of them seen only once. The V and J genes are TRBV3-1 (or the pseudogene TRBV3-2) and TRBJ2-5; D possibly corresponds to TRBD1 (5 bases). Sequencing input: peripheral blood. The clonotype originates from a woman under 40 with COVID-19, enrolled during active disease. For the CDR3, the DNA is TGTGCCAGCAGGCTGGCAGGGTTGTCGGAGACCCAGTACTTC. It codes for CASRLAGLSETQYF.